Each of the 20 T cell receptor beta chains below was sequenced from the same sample in a study of tumor-infiltrating lymphocytes in oesophageal squamous cell carcinoma. TCRdb fed the PCR reads into MiXCR, producing one record per CDR3 protein. The sample lists over 8,000 distinct CDR3 sequences, under 70% occurring once. The sequenced sample consisted of esophageal tumor tissue. These receptors were collected from a female donor with esophageal squamous cell carcinoma.

The chain recombines TRBV7-9 with TRBJ2-5; 7 bases are a match to TRBD1. Near its end, the DNA agrees better with TRBJ2-1, so the J call may be wrong. There are 18 residues in the CDR3. Germline V gene lookup returns CDR1 SEHNR and CDR2 FQNEAQ (reference sequence). The CDR3 sequence is CASSWDSLERLLYNEQFF. The CDR3 DNA reads as TGTGCCAGCAGTTGGGACAGCCTTGAGCGGCTGCTGTACAATGAGCAGTTCTTC.

The chain couples TRBV18 to TRBJ2-1; the D is unclear. This CDR3 has 15 amino acids. Germline V gene lookup returns CDR1 KGHSH and CDR2 LQKENI. Trimming took off 1 base at V and 6 bases at J, with 13 bases between the two ends. In DNA, the CDR3 is TGTGCCAGCTCACCACTAGGAAGTTCCGCCAATGAGCAGTTCTTC. Its translation: CASSPLGSSANEQFF.

This rearrangement joins TRBV7-4 to TRBJ1-1; no clear D. The germline V gene has CDR1 SGHVT and CDR2 SQSDAQ. The length of the CDR3 is 11 residues. The germline V and J ends were trimmed by 8 bases and 3 bases, with 7 bases remaining between them. The CDR3 DNA sequence: TGTGCCAGCGGCAGTTACACTGAAGCTTTCTTT. Translation: CASGSYTEAFF. Full variable domain (outside the CDR3, taken from reference TRBV7-4 and TRBJ1-1): GAGVSQSPRYKVAKRGRDVALRCDSISGHVTLYWYRQTLGQGSEVLTYSQSDAQRDKSGRPSGRFSAERPERSVSTLKIQRTEQGDSAVYLCASGSYTEAFFGQGTRLTVV.

This clonotype has at least ten counts. This chain joins TRBV7-2 and TRBJ2-1, with unresolved D. Germline CDR1 is SGHTA and CDR2 is FQGNSA. Trimming removed 2 bases at V and 2 bases at J, with 10 bases between. This CDR3 contains 15 residues. This chain's CDR3 is CASSLYSGTYNEQFF. The CDR3 bases are TGTGCCAGCAGCTTATACTCCGGAACCTACAATGAGCAGTTCTTC.

This rearrangement joins TRBV7-6 to TRBJ2-1; D perhaps matches TRBD2 (5 bases). V was clipped by 0 bases and J by 13 bases, with 13 bases between them. Germline CDR1 and CDR2: SGHVS and FNYEAQ. The CDR3 loop spans 13 amino acids. The CDR3, as DNA: TGTGCCAGCAGCTTAGCTATAGGGAGACGACAGTTCTTC. It translates to CASSLAIGRRQFF.

As DNA, the CDR3 is TGTGCCAGCAGCTTGGGACTAGCGGGAGCTGGGGCCAACGTCCTGACTTTC. As protein: CASSLGLAGAGANVLTF. The J gene is TRBJ2-5, the V gene TRBV7-8; TRBD2 matches 14 bases. Judging by the DNA end, TRBJ2-6 fits better; the J call may be wrong. CDR3 length equals 17 residues. Germline V gene sequence: CDR1 SGHVS, CDR2 FQNEAQ.

The rearrangement links TRBV11-3 to TRBJ2-2; D is uncertain. Trimming shortened V by 6 bases and J by 6 bases, and 8 bases separated the two germline ends. CDR3 length: 12 amino acids. Germline CDR1 SGHNT, CDR2 YENEEA. The CDR3, as DNA: TGTGCCAGCAGTCCAGGTCCCGGGGAGCTGTTTTTT. It codes for CASSPGPGELFF.

This clonotype was observed many times. The gene calls are TRBV5-4 and TRBJ1-6, with 7 positions matching TRBD1. From germline, CDR1 is SGHNT and CDR2 YYREEE (reference sequence). With V trimmed by 5 bases and J by 0 bases, 11 bases remained unmatched. The CDR3 runs 18 residues. The DNA for the CDR3 is TGTGCCAGCAGTGTAACGGGACAGAAGAGCTCCTATAATTCACCCCTCCACTTT. This translates into CASSVTGQKSSYNSPLHF.

The sample holds a few counts of this clonotype. The chain employs TRBV7-6 and TRBJ2-7; D not resolved. Germline CDR1 reads SGHVS; CDR2 reads FNYEAQ. This CDR3 region has 12 residues. Trimming shortened V by 3 bases and J by 2 bases, and 5 bases separated the two germline ends. The CDR3 sequence is CASSFKAYEQYF. In nucleotides, the CDR3 is TGTGCCAGCAGCTTTAAAGCCTACGAGCAGTACTTC.

As concerns this clonotype: It is likely a read error, because the conserved phenylalanine at the end of the CDR3 is missing. Because the CDR3's place on the DNA is in doubt, the DNA is left out and the CDR3 is given as listed by TCRdb. The J gene is TRBJ2-6, the V gene TRBV7-6; the DNA was not compared with TRBD1, the D call given in the table. The CDR3 region is 17 residues in length, termini included. Germline CDR1 reads SGHVS; CDR2 reads FNYEAQ. The CDR3 is CASSLSGGTQETQYFGA.

V usage is TRBV13 and J usage is TRBJ2-6; 7 bases match TRBD2. The tail of the sequence fits TRBJ2-7 better, so the J call may be wrong. The CDR3 totals 14 residues. Germline assignment: CDR1 PRHDT and CDR2 FYEKMQ (reference sequence). CDR3 sequence reads: CASSLAGARNEQYF. The CDR3 coding sequence is TGTGCCAGCAGCTTGGCGGGAGCTCGAAACGAGCAGTACTTC.

The V gene is TRBV7-3, the J gene TRBJ2-2, with 9 bases that match TRBD1. Germline V lookup: CDR1 SGHTA, CDR2 FQGTGA. The V and J ends lost 5 bases and 6 bases, in that order; junction bases with no gene match: 4. The CDR3 is 14 amino acids. The DNA of the CDR3 is TGTGCCAGCAGCCGACAGGGGGAGGCCGGGGAGCTGTTTTTT. It yields the protein CASSRQGEAGELFF.

The chain links TRBV7-2 to TRBJ2-4, with a possible D match to TRBD2 (6 bases). The J call may be incorrect, as the DNA end agrees better with TRBJ2-7. Looked up from germline, CDR1 is SGHTA and CDR2 is FQGNSA. The CDR3 is made up of 13 amino acids. The CDR3 nucleotides read TGTGCCAGCAGCTTAATCGGGAGCTACGAGCAGTACTTC. This sequence encodes CASSLIGSYEQYF.

This clonotype ranks as large. This chain uses TRBV5-5 with TRBJ2-6, with D unclear. The CDR3 length is 15 residues. The V and J ends lost 3 bases and 2 bases respectively, with 9 bases between them. Germline values: CDR1 SGHKS, CDR2 YYEKEE (reference sequence). The CDR3 protein is CASSYLGAGANVLTF. CDR3 sequence (DNA): TGTGCCAGCAGCTACCTCGGTGCTGGGGCCAACGTCCTGACTTTC.

This rearrangement joins TRBV28 to TRBJ2-1; 11 nucleotides agree with TRBD1. The better agreement between TRBJ2-5 and the DNA end casts doubt on the J call. This CDR3 contains 15 residues. CDR1 MDHEN and CDR2 SYDVKM come from the germline V gene. CDR3 nucleotides: TGTGCCAGCAGTCGGCCGGGACAGGGGGGAGAGACCCAGTACTTC. It codes for CASSRPGQGGETQYF.

The chain has TRBV11-3 and TRBJ2-1; either TRBD1 or TRBD2 may fit D (5 bases each). The CDR3 covers 16 residues. V shed 5 bases and J shed 4 bases, with 18 bases lying between them. Germline lookup yields CDR1 SGHNT and CDR2 YENEEA. The CDR3 loop reads CASSPRVGTAYNEQFF. CDR3 nucleotide sequence: TGTGCCAGCAGCCCCCGTGTGGGGACCGCTTACAATGAGCAGTTCTTC.

Details on this clonotype: This CDR3 fails to terminate in the conserved phenylalanine or tryptophan, so it likely reflects a read error. Because the CDR3's place on the DNA is in doubt, the DNA is left out and the CDR3 is given as listed by TCRdb. The V call is TRBV5-6, the J call TRBJ2-7; the DNA was not used to check the table's D call, TRBD2. CDR1 is SGHDT and CDR2 is YYEEEE in the germline V gene. The CDR3 is made up of 14 amino acids, end residues included. The CDR3 sequence is CASSLGLQGGTFGS.

The chain recombines TRBV5-5 with TRBJ2-7, with D possibly matching TRBD1 (6 bases). The assigned J gene may be wrong: the sequence end matches TRBJ2-1 better. The CDR3 totals 15 residues. Germline loops: CDR1 SGHKS, CDR2 YYEKEE (reference sequence). The CDR3 reads CASSSPDRNLHEQFF. CDR3 sequence (DNA): TGTGCCAGCAGCAGCCCGGACAGAAACCTACATGAGCAGTTCTTC.

The chain employs TRBV7-8 and TRBJ2-1, with D perhaps TRBD2 (6 bases). This CDR3 has 15 residues. V lost 1 base, J lost 4 bases, and 11 bases lay in between. Germline CDR1 is SGHVS and CDR2 is FQNEAQ. The CDR3 DNA reads as TGTGCCAGCAGCTTAGATCTGGGGACTTACAATGAGCAGTTCTTC. Translating it yields CASSLDLGTYNEQFF.

The J gene is TRBJ2-7, the V gene TRBV6-8; D uncertain. With the DNA end fitting TRBJ2-5 better, the J assignment may be wrong. The CDR3 runs to 17 residues. Germline V lookup: CDR1 MNHGY, CDR2 SAAAGT. CDR3 DNA: TGTGCCAGCAGTTATCGTCTTTCAGCGCAAAGTAAAGAGACCCAGTACTTC. Encoded protein: CASSYRLSAQSKETQYF.